Listed below are T cell receptor beta chains from one sample, sequenced in a study of blood T cell repertoires in COVID-19. The method was immunoSEQ multiplex PCR; TCRdb's version includes in-frame clones alone and lacks a portion of them. There are hundreds of thousands of clones in the sample; about 83% occur only once, and more than 8% lies in the top ten. The sample comprised peripheral blood. Receptors originate from a woman in her fifties or sixties who had recovered from COVID-19. Each CDR3 is given with its conserved first and last residue. The order of the fields is J gene, D gene, clone size, V gene, CDR3 protein, CDR3 DNA. D genes are given only for firm matches. Not every row has a clone size; where given, it reads once, few, many or a size class.

>TRBJ1-1|.|many|TRBV19
CASSIWAGSSTEAFF
TGTGCCAGTAGTATCTGGGCGGGTTCGAGCACTGAAGCTTTCTTT
>TRBJ1-6|.|.|TRBV6-2/TRBV6-3
CASSPMEGRNSPLHF
TGTGCCAGCAGTCCGATGGAGGGGCGGAATTCACCCCTCCACTTT
>TRBJ2-3|TRBD2|.|TRBV7-3
CASSGLAGGLDTQYF
TGTGCCAGCAGCGGACTAGCGGGAGGCCTCGATACGCAGTATTTT
>TRBJ2-3|TRBD2|.|TRBV7-2
CASSLRSSGRAPTDTQYF
TGTGCCAGCAGCTTAAGGAGTAGCGGGAGGGCCCCGACAGATACGCAGTATTTT
>TRBJ2-1|TRBD1|.|TRBV6-4
CASSVGQGVFNEQFF
TGTGCCAGCAGTGTGGGACAGGGGGTTTTCAATGAGCAGTTCTTC
>TRBJ1-1|TRBD1|.|TRBV7-3
CASSLTGDTEAFF
TGTGCCAGCAGCCTAACAGGGGACACTGAAGCTTTCTTT
>TRBJ2-1|.|few|TRBV19
CASCDRVADNEQFF
TGTGCCAGTTGTGACCGTGTGGCGGACAATGAGCAGTTCTTC
>TRBJ2-5|TRBD1|.|TRBV2
CASSQDRASETQYF
TGTGCCAGCAGCCAGGACAGGGCCTCGGAGACCCAGTACTTC
>TRBJ2-5|.|few|TRBV2
CASHPGPGETQYF
TGTGCCAGCCACCCTGGACCGGGGGAGACCCAGTACTTC
>TRBJ2-3|TRBD2|.|TRBV3-1/TRBV3-2
CASSQGGAPSGRGTDTQYF
TGTGCCAGCAGCCAAGGAGGTGCGCCTAGCGGGAGGGGCACAGATACGCAGTATTTT
>TRBJ2-7|TRBD2|.|TRBV18
CASSPSSSGAPYEQYF
TGTGCCAGCTCACCGTCGTCGAGCGGGGCCCCCTACGAGCAGTACTTC
>TRBJ1-5|TRBD1|.|TRBV20-1
CSASAWQGASGNQPQHF
TGCAGTGCTAGTGCTTGGCAGGGGGCTTCGGGCAATCAGCCCCAGCATTTT
>TRBJ2-7|TRBD1|.|TRBV10-3
CAILKDRGSYEQYF
TGTGCCATTTTGAAAGACAGGGGAAGCTACGAGCAGTACTTC
>TRBJ2-3|.|.|TRBV5-8
CASSKPGASTDTQYF
TGTGCCAGCAGCAAACCGGGAGCTAGCACAGATACGCAGTATTTT
>TRBJ2-1|TRBD2|.|TRBV29-1
CSVVGLAGGPEDEQFF
TGCAGCGTTGTGGGATTAGCGGGAGGGCCTGAGGATGAGCAGTTCTTC
>TRBJ2-3|.|.|TRBV25-1
CASSAGAGPTDTQYF
TGTGCCAGCAGTGCGGGCGCGGGACCCACAGATACGCAGTATTTT
>TRBJ2-3|.|few|TRBV7-2
CASSFLRDTQYF
TGTGCCAGCAGCTTTTTGAGAGATACGCAGTATTTT
>TRBJ2-2|TRBD2|.|TRBV5-1
CASSLLGEGRTGELFF
TGCGCCAGCAGCTTGTTGGGGGAGGGCCGCACCGGGGAGCTGTTTTTT
>TRBJ2-1|TRBD2|.|TRBV7-2
CASRLSGGSYNEQFF
TGTGCCAGCAGATTAAGCGGGGGCTCCTACAATGAGCAGTTCTTC
>TRBJ2-3|TRBD2|.|TRBV5-1
CASSPGREGDTQYF
TGCGCCAGCAGCCCCGGAAGGGAGGGAGATACGCAGTATTTT
>TRBJ1-3|.|.|TRBV6-6
CASSYGGAGNTIYF
TGTGCCAGCAGTTACGGGGGGGCTGGAAACACCATATATTTT
>TRBJ1-3|TRBD1|.|TRBV7-9
CASSSGQGAGAGNTIYF
TGTGCCAGCAGCTCAGGACAGGGGGCTGGAGCTGGAAACACCATATATTTT
>TRBJ2-7|TRBD2|few|TRBV7-9
CASSVSGTIEQYF
TGTGCCAGCAGCGTCTCCGGGACTATCGAGCAGTACTTC
>TRBJ2-3|TRBD2|.|TRBV5-1
CASSPGLAGGTIRSSVTQYF
TGCGCCAGCAGCCCGGGACTAGCGGGGGGCACCATTCGGTCCTCCGTTACGCAGTATTTT
>TRBJ1-3|.|.|TRBV28
CASSFGRLSGNTIYF
TGTGCCAGCAGTTTTGGCAGGTTATCTGGAAACACCATATATTTT
>TRBJ1-1|.|.|TRBV28
CASSLSVASRTEAFF
TGTGCCAGCAGTTTAAGCGTTGCCAGCCGCACTGAAGCTTTCTTT
>TRBJ1-2|TRBD1|.|TRBV6-6
CASSVPGTGVGYTF
TGTGCCAGCAGCGTACCCGGGACAGGGGTTGGCTACACCTTC
>TRBJ2-3|TRBD1|.|TRBV29-1
CSVRQGFTDTQYF
TGCAGCGTTAGACAGGGGTTCACAGATACGCAGTATTTT
>TRBJ2-2|.|.|TRBV27
CASSRRRNTGELFF
TGTGCCAGCAGTAGGCGGCGTAACACCGGGGAGCTGTTTTTT
>TRBJ2-1|.|.|TRBV28
CASSTPGDNEQFF
TGTGCCAGCAGTACGCCCGGGGACAATGAGCAGTTCTTC
>TRBJ2-4|.|.|TRBV3-1/TRBV3-2
CASSHHLNIQYF
TGTGCCAGCAGCCACCACTTAAACATTCAGTACTTC
>TRBJ2-1|.|once|TRBV9
CASSVAFGGRYNEQFF
TGTGCCAGCAGCGTAGCTTTCGGGGGAAGATACAATGAGCAGTTCTTC
>TRBJ1-2|.|.|TRBV6-5
CASSYSRQAAGYGYTF
TGTGCCAGCAGTTACTCGAGACAAGCCGCGGGATATGGCTACACCTTC
>TRBJ2-7|TRBD1|.|TRBV4-1
CASSLRMTGESYEQYF
TGCGCCAGCAGCCTAAGAATGACAGGGGAATCCTACGAGCAGTACTTC
>TRBJ1-2|TRBD1|.|TRBV27
CASSHPRQGVYGYTF
TGTGCCAGCAGCCATCCGCGACAGGGTGTCTATGGCTACACCTTC
>TRBJ1-5|.|once|TRBV7-2
CASSLGHLSNQPQHF
TGTGCCAGCAGCTTAGGACACCTTAGCAATCAGCCCCAGCATTTT
>TRBJ2-7|.|.|TRBV7-2
CASSLARGAGEQYF
TGTGCCAGCAGCTTAGCGCGCGGGGCCGGCGAGCAGTACTTC
>TRBJ1-4|.|.|TRBV15
CATRIGVEKLFF
TGTGCCACCAGGATAGGGGTAGAAAAACTGTTTTTT
>TRBJ2-1|.|.|TRBV10-3
CAISESGGGHYNEQFF
TGTGCCATCAGTGAGTCAGGGGGGGGGCACTACAATGAGCAGTTCTTC
>TRBJ2-1|.|.|TRBV9
CASSPLGNEQFF
TGTGCCAGCAGCCCCCTCGGCAATGAGCAGTTCTTC
>TRBJ2-7|TRBD1|few|TRBV7-6
CASSPGQGNYEQYF
TGTGCCAGCAGCCCGGGACAGGGAAACTACGAGCAGTACTTC
>TRBJ2-7|.|.|TRBV14
CASSQGVGGSYEQYF
TGTGCCAGCAGCCAAGGCGTGGGGGGCTCCTACGAGCAGTACTTC
>TRBJ1-4|.|.|TRBV7-9
CASSNSSSPEKLFF
TGTGCCAGCAGCAATTCCTCGTCCCCTGAAAAACTGTTTTTT
>TRBJ2-7|TRBD1|.|TRBV11-3
CASSPGQGSYEQYF
TGTGCCAGCAGCCCGGGACAGGGATCCTACGAGCAGTACTTC
>TRBJ1-6|.|.|TRBV27
CASSLSAPHGQFSRSPLHF
TGTGCCAGCAGTTTATCCGCCCCCCACGGACAGTTTTCTCGGTCACCCCTCCACTTT
>TRBJ2-5|.|.|TRBV27
CASSVRPGLQYF
TGTGCCAGCAGTGTAAGGCCGGGACTTCAGTACTTC
>TRBJ2-6|.|.|TRBV28
CASSYRVGRSGANVLTF
TGTGCCAGCAGTTACAGGGTGGGACGCTCTGGGGCCAACGTCCTGACTTTC
>TRBJ2-1|.|once|TRBV30
CAWSPTTSRTNEQFF
TGTGCCTGGAGTCCCACTACCTCCAGAACAAATGAGCAGTTCTTC
>TRBJ1-5|.|.|TRBV28
CASRQGKMGNQPQHF
TGTGCCAGCAGGCAGGGAAAGATGGGCAATCAGCCCCAGCATTTT